The entry that follows covers one TCR beta chain sequence. The CDR3 has 15 residues. The V gene lost 5 bases and the J gene lost 0 bases, with 12 bases spanning the gap. Germline V gene sequence: CDR1 SGHRS, CDR2 YFSETQ. The data were taken from a study of neurological immune-mediated disorders. cDNA was made by 5'RACE with 10-nucleotide random UMIs. TCRdb re-called the 5' RACE reads through MiXCR, storing one row per CDR3 protein. The sample holds about 84,000 distinct CDR3 sequences, under 13% seen once. Unsorted libraries were generated from 2 million PBMCs. These cells had been stored in RNAlater at -80 C.

Sequenced sample: PBMCs. This chain uses TRBV5-1 with TRBJ1-3; D remains unclear. The receptor comes from a man aged 35-49 years in good health. The CDR3 DNA sequence: TGCGCCAGCAGGACGTGGGAAGCCTCTGGAAACACCATATATTTT. Protein product: CASRTWEASGNTIYF. Full variable domain (outside the CDR3, taken from reference TRBV5-1 and TRBJ1-3): KAGVTQTPRYLIKTRGQQVTLSCSPISGHRSVSWYQQTPGQGLQFLFEYFSETQRNKGNFPGRFSGRQFSNSRSEMNVSTLELGDSALYLCASRTWEASGNTIYFGEGSWLTVV.